The T cell receptor beta chain described here comes from a study of T-cell memory formation after mild COVID-19. The germline V gene encodes CDR1 DFQATT and CDR2 SNEGSKA (reference sequence). The ends lost 5 bases at V and 10 bases at J; junction bases unmatched: 11. There are 13 residues in the CDR3. The sample holds a few counts of this clonotype. Its antigen is as yet unknown. Study observations and caveats: The study found balanced CD4/CD8 in clones contracting day 15 to 85 and a CD4+ lean in later expanders. The main location of contracting CD4+ clones was CM and EM, and that of contracting CD8+ clones was EMRA.

UMIs and sample barcodes were carried by the TCR alpha and TCR beta cDNA libraries that 5'RACE produced using constant-segment primers. Via MiXCR, TCRdb re-called the 5' RACE reads, giving one row per CDR3 protein. The sample includes approximately 580,000 distinct CDR3 sequences, just over 20% of them seen just once. The source of this sequence is an adult woman who had mild COVID-19 (a few samples of this study predate the infection). Cell type and time point are not known. The specimen was PBMCs or a T cell subset sorted from them (not recorded which). The V gene is TRBV20-1, the J gene TRBJ2-1; 7 bases map to TRBD1. CDR3: CSAVPGTVGEQFF. The CDR3 bases are TGCAGTGCTGTACCCGGGACAGTCGGGGAGCAGTTCTTC.